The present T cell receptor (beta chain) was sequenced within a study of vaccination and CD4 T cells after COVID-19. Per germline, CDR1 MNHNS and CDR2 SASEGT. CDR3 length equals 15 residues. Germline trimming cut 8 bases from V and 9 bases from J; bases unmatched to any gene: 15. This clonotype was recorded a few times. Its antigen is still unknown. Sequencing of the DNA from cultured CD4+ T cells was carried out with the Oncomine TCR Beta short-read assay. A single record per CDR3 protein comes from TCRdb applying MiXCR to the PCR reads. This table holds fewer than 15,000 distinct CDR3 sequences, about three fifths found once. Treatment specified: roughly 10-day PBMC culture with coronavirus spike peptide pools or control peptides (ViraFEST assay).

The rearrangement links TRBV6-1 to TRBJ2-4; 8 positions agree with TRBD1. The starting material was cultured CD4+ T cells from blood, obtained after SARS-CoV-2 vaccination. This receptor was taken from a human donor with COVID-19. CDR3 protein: CASGKTGTGGLIQYF. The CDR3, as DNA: TGTGCCAGCGGTAAGACCGGGACAGGTGGTCTCATTCAGTACTTC.